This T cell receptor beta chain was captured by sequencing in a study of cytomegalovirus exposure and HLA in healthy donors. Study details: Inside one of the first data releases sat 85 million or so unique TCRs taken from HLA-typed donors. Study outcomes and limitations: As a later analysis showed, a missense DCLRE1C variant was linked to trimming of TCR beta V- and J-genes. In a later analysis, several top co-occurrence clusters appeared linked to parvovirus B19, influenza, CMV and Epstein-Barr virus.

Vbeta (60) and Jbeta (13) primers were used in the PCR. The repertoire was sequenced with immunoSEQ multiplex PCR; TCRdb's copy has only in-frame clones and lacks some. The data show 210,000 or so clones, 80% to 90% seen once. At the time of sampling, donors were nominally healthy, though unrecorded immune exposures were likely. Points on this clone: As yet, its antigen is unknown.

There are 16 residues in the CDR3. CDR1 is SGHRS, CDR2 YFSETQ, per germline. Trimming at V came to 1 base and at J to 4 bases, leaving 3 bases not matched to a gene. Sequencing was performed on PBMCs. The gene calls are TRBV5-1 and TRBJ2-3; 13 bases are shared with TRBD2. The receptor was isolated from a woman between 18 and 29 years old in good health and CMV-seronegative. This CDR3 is CASSLTSGGAADTQYF. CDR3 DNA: TGCGCCAGCAGCTTGACTAGCGGGGGGGCCGCAGATACGCAGTATTTT.